The 18 T cell receptor beta chains below all came from one sample that was sequenced in a study of blood T cell repertoires in COVID-19. Profiling relied on immunoSEQ multiplex PCR, and the TCRdb table lists in-frame clones only, not all of them. This table has 200,000 to 300,000 clones, around 88% appearing once. The sample taken for sequencing was PBMCs or T cells enriched from blood (not recorded which). These receptors were collected from a woman in her forties with acute COVID-19.

This rearrangement joins TRBV4-1 to TRBJ1-3, with D possibly being TRBD1 (5 bases). The length of the CDR3 is 17 residues. The germline CDR1 and CDR2 sequences are MGHRA and YSYEKL. The V and J ends lost 0 bases and 3 bases respectively, with 15 bases between them. The CDR3 sequence: CASSQDLLREVGNTIYF. The CDR3 DNA follows: TGCGCCAGCAGCCAAGATCTGCTCAGGGAGGTTGGAAACACCATATATTTT.

This clone was recorded a few times. The chain has TRBV9 and TRBJ2-7; 9 bases align to TRBD1. Germline assignment: CDR1 SGDLS and CDR2 YYNGEE. The CDR3 runs 16 residues. V shed 0 bases and J 2 bases; nucleotides not matched to a gene: 6. CDR3: CASSVGGTGLAYEQYF. The CDR3 DNA reads TGTGCCAGCAGCGTAGGTGGGACAGGGCTCGCCTACGAGCAGTACTTC.

This clone appeared once. The rearrangement links TRBV11-2 to TRBJ2-5; TRBD2 aligns across 7 bases. Germline trimming cut 5 bases from V and 5 bases from J; bases unmatched to any gene: 11. The CDR3 extends over 15 amino acids. Germline V gene lookup returns CDR1 SGHAT and CDR2 FQNNGV. The CDR3: CASSPTSPREETQYF. The CDR3 bases are TGTGCCAGCAGCCCAACTAGTCCGCGGGAGGAGACCCAGTACTTC.

The V and J genes are TRBV15 and TRBJ1-6; D unclear. With 2 bases removed from V and 0 bases from J, the gap between germline ends came to 8 bases. From germline, CDR1 is LNHNV and CDR2 YYDKDF (reference sequence). This CDR3 comprises 16 residues. The CDR3 DNA follows: TGTGCCACCAGCAGACGGGTTGGCTCCTATAATTCACCCCTCCACTTT. Its translation is CATSRRVGSYNSPLHF. Supplemented by reference TRBV15 and TRBJ1-6, the full variable domain reads DAMVIQNPRYQVTQFGKPVTLSCSQTLNHNVMYWYQQKSSQAPKLLFHYYDKDFNNEADTPDNFQSRRPNTSFCFLDIRSPGLGDTAMYLCATSRRVGSYNSPLHFGNGTRLTVT.

V gene TRBV28 combines with J gene TRBJ1-2; 8 positions match TRBD1. The V and J ends lost 5 bases and 3 bases, in that order; junction bases with no gene match: 8. CDR1 and CDR2 (germline): MDHEN, SYDVKM. This CDR3 comprises 15 residues. CDR3 in DNA: TGTGCCAGCAGTCTTCAGGGGGCGCGGGACTATGGCTACACCTTC. Protein product: CASSLQGARDYGYTF.

This rearrangement joins TRBV11-2 to TRBJ1-4, with D perhaps TRBD1 (5 bases). The CDR3 extends over 17 amino acids. The germline V gene has CDR1 SGHAT and CDR2 FQNNGV. V lost 0 bases to trimming and J lost 10 bases, with 21 bases between them. CDR3 in amino acids: CASSLDGEGIRSGKLFF. The CDR3 nucleotides read TGTGCCAGCAGCTTAGACGGGGAGGGGATCCGGTCTGGAAAACTGTTTTTT.

This chain uses TRBV3-1 (or the pseudogene TRBV3-2) with TRBJ2-7, with D possibly being TRBD1 (7 bases). Germline V gene sequence: CDR1 LGHDT, CDR2 YNNKEL (reference sequence). This CDR3 contains 15 residues. Between the trimmed V and J ends, which lost 4 bases and 3 bases, there was a span of 16 bases. The CDR3 region is CASSLKTGDFYEQYF. CDR3 bases: TGTGCCAGCAGCCTGAAAACAGGGGACTTCTACGAGCAGTACTTC.

The chain recombines TRBV15 with TRBJ1-2; D remains ambiguous. With 1 base removed from V and 1 base from J, the gap between germline ends came to 7 bases. This CDR3 region has 14 residues. CDR1 and CDR2 from the germline V gene are LNHNV and YYDKDF (reference sequence). CDR3: CATSRVPGNYGYTF. The CDR3 nucleotides are TGTGCCACCAGCAGAGTTCCGGGTAACTATGGCTACACCTTC.

The chain uses TRBV9 and TRBJ2-2; tentative D call: TRBD2 (6 bases). The CDR3 is 16 amino acids. Germline CDR1 and CDR2: SGDLS and YYNGEE. V was pared by 4 bases and J by 4 bases, with 17 bases between. The CDR3 DNA reads as TGTGCCAGCAGCCCGGTTGGAGGGCGGGGCACCGGGGAGCTGTTTTTT. Translation: CASSPVGGRGTGELFF. Full variable domain (remainder filled in from reference TRBV9 and TRBJ2-2): DSGVTQTPKHLITATGQRVTLRCSPRSGDLSVYWYQQSLDQGLQFLIQYYNGEERAKGNILERFSAQQFPDLHSELNLSSLELGDSALYFCASSPVGGRGTGELFFGEGSRLTVL.

The rearrangement links TRBV6-4 to TRBJ1-2; TRBD1 agrees at 9 bases. V lost 6 bases and J lost 5; bases outside the gene matches: 7. Germline V gene sequence: CDR1 MRHNA, CDR2 SNTAGT. This CDR3 has 14 amino acids. CDR3 DNA sequence: TGTGCCAGCAGCCCCGGGACAGGGTCGTATGGCTACACCTTC. Translation gives CASSPGTGSYGYTF.

The chain links TRBV3-1 (or the pseudogene TRBV3-2) to TRBJ2-7, with 7 bases matching TRBD1. Germline assignment: CDR1 LGHDT and CDR2 YNNKEL (reference sequence). The V gene end was trimmed by 5 bases and the J gene end by 2 bases; junction bases not matched to a gene: 9. The CDR3 has 15 amino acids. In nucleotides, the CDR3 is TGTGCCAGCAGCGACGACAGGGTAGGAGCCTACGAGCAGTACTTC. The encoded protein is CASSDDRVGAYEQYF.

This chain joins TRBV9 and TRBJ1-3; the D is unclear. This CDR3 is 17 amino acids long. Germline CDR1 is SGDLS and CDR2 is YYNGEE. The V end lost 6 bases, the J end lost 0 bases, and 19 bases lay between the germline ends. The CDR3 region is CASTPGGSGLSGNTIYF. As DNA, the CDR3 is TGTGCCAGCACCCCAGGTGGGTCTGGGCTCTCTGGAAACACCATATATTTT. Using reference TRBV9 and TRBJ1-3 for the parts outside the CDR3, the full variable domain is DSGVTQTPKHLITATGQRVTLRCSPRSGDLSVYWYQQSLDQGLQFLIQYYNGEERAKGNILERFSAQQFPDLHSELNLSSLELGDSALYFCASTPGGSGLSGNTIYFGEGSWLTVV.

This clone was seen a handful of times. V is TRBV7-2 and J is TRBJ2-7; possibly TRBD2 for D (6 bases). This CDR3 is 17 amino acids long. V was shortened by 3 bases and J by 1 base, with 19 bases between the two germline ends. Germline CDR1 reads SGHTA; CDR2 reads FQGNSA. Here the CDR3 reads CASSFLAGSGRSYEQYF. In DNA form, the CDR3 reads TGTGCCAGCAGCTTTCTCGCGGGCAGCGGGCGTTCCTACGAGCAGTACTTC.

The J gene is TRBJ2-3, the V gene TRBV4-2, with 8 nucleotides matching TRBD2. Losses at the gene ends were 3 bases for V and 0 bases for J; bases not matched to a gene: 5. The CDR3 extends over 16 amino acids. Germline lookup yields CDR1 LGHNA and CDR2 YNFKEQ. The CDR3 DNA is TGTGCCAGCAGCCAGGACGGGGGGGCTAGCACAGATACGCAGTATTTT. It specifies CASSQDGGASTDTQYF.

The rearrangement links TRBV21-1 to TRBJ1-1; the table names TRBD1, a call not compared with the DNA. TRBV21-1 is reported as a pseudogene. This CDR3 is built from 19 residues. The CDR3 reads CASSKASPGQGREGTEAFF. Here the CDR3 DNA reads TGTGCCAGCAGCAAAGCCTCCCCGGGACAGGGGAGAGAGGGAACTGAAGCTTTCTTT.

V and J are TRBV7-9 and TRBJ2-7; unclear D gene. Between the trimmed V and J ends, which lost 5 bases and 4 bases, there was a span of 18 bases. This CDR3 is 15 amino acids long. The germline V gene encodes CDR1 SEHNR and CDR2 FQNEAQ (reference sequence). The CDR3 loop is CASSLRSAGTYEQYF. CDR3 sequence (DNA): TGTGCCAGCAGCCTCAGATCTGCAGGTACTTACGAGCAGTACTTC.

The CDR3 reads CASSSVGRRDSNQPQHF. The CDR3 nucleotides are TGCGCCAGCAGCTCGGTGGGTCGACGGGATAGCAATCAGCCCCAGCATTTT. V and J are TRBV4-3 and TRBJ1-5, with D hard to call. V was cut by 5 bases and J by 0 bases, with 17 bases left in between. CDR3 length: 17 amino acids. Germline CDR1 is LGHNA and CDR2 is YSLEER.

This clone was recorded only once. V gene TRBV9 combines with J gene TRBJ2-3, with a weak D call TRBD2 (5 bases). Trimming stripped 0 bases from V and 1 base from J, with 9 bases between. Germline V gene lookup returns CDR1 SGDLS and CDR2 YYNGEE. This CDR3 contains 15 residues. The CDR3 sequence is CASSVAGSGTDTQYF. In DNA, the CDR3 is TGTGCCAGCAGCGTAGCGGGGAGTGGCACAGATACGCAGTATTTT.